Each of the 19 T cell receptor beta chains below was sequenced from the same sample in a study of shared clonotypes between healthy human individuals. Clones were sequenced by immunoSEQ multiplex PCR, and TCRdb holds only the in-frame ones, with some missing. The sample consists of 450,000 to 650,000 clones, just over 75% of them appearing once. The specimen sequenced was PBMCs. These receptors all come from a woman in her forties in good health. Some clones in this sample may be carry-over from other donors' samples.

The chain has TRBV18 and TRBJ1-4; 7 bases agree with TRBD1. The length of the CDR3 is 16 residues. Germline assignment: CDR1 KGHSH and CDR2 LQKENI. V shed 2 bases, J shed 7 bases, and the junction held 10 bases outside the gene matches. CDR3 DNA: TGTGCCAGCTCACCATCAACAGGGGCGCGGGGTGAAAAACTGTTTTTT. Its protein product is CASSPSTGARGEKLFF.

The V and J genes are TRBV4-1 and TRBJ1-5, with TRBD1 identical over 7 bases. The CDR3 consists of 16 residues. With 1 base clipped from V and 1 base from J, the junction kept 4 bases outside the gene matches. Germline CDR1 and CDR2: MGHRA and YSYEKL. Written as DNA, the CDR3 is TGCGCCAGCAGCCAAGTGAAGGGGGCGAGCAATCAGCCCCAGCATTTT. It codes for CASSQVKGASNQPQHF.

This chain uses TRBV30 with TRBJ1-6, with D possibly matching TRBD1 (5 bases). The CDR3 totals 15 residues. With 4 bases removed from V and 6 bases from J, the gap between germline ends came to 16 bases. Per germline, CDR1 GTSNPN and CDR2 SVGIG (reference sequence). The CDR3 DNA follows: TGTGCCTGGACAGGGCGGACAAGAATTAATTCACCCCTCCACTTT. Its translation: CAWTGRTRINSPLHF.

This chain connects TRBV5-1 to TRBJ2-5; 8 bases line up with TRBD1. The germline gives CDR1 SGHRS, CDR2 YFSETQ. The V gene end was trimmed by 7 bases and the J gene end by 1 base; junction bases not matched to a gene: 6. The CDR3 is 14 amino acids. As DNA, the CDR3 is TGCGCCAGCGCTGGACAGGGTAGCCAAGAGACCCAGTACTTC. It yields the protein CASAGQGSQETQYF.

The chain uses TRBV7-9 and TRBJ2-1; D tentatively reads TRBD1 or TRBD2 (5 bases each). Germline-derived CDR1 and CDR2 are SEHNR and FQNEAQ (reference sequence). The CDR3 sequence is 14 residues long. V gave up 4 bases and J gave up 8 bases, with 15 bases separating them. Here the CDR3 DNA reads TGTGCCAGCAGCTCTCGGGACGCTGGGGATGAGCAGTTCTTC. Translation gives CASSSRDAGDEQFF.

J is TRBJ2-7 and V is TRBV5-1; D may be TRBD1 (6 bases). The length of the CDR3 is 15 residues. V gave up 1 base and J gave up 3 bases, with 14 bases separating them. Germline CDR1 and CDR2: SGHRS and YFSETQ. The CDR3 reads CASSLLQGQSYEQYF. The CDR3 coding sequence is TGCGCCAGCAGCTTGCTCCAGGGGCAGAGCTACGAGCAGTACTTC.

This clone appeared a few times. One base away lies a much larger clone, so this may be a sequencing read error. The genes are TRBV6-5 and TRBJ2-6, with a tentative D call TRBD2 (6 bases). The CDR3 runs to 13 residues. In germline, CDR1 is MNHEY, CDR2 SVGAGI. The CDR3 loop reads CATGSSGANALTF. For the CDR3, the DNA is TGTGCCACCGGGAGCTCTGGGGCCAACGCCCTGACTTTC.

The J gene is TRBJ2-7, the V gene TRBV9; D gene unclear. Trimming left V 4 bases short and J 7 bases short, with 15 bases between. The germline V gene encodes CDR1 SGDLS and CDR2 YYNGEE. The CDR3 is made up of 13 amino acids. CDR3: CASSKELATEQYF. CDR3 DNA sequence: TGTGCCAGCAGCAAGGAGCTGGCTACGGAGCAGTACTTC.

The table lists this clone with many counts. This rearrangement joins TRBV7-2 to TRBJ2-3; unclear D gene. Trimming pared 4 bases from V and 0 bases from J, leaving 8 bases between. This CDR3 is built from 14 residues. Per the germline V gene, CDR1 is SGHTA and CDR2 is FQGNSA. CDR3 sequence reads: CASSSLASTDTQYF. The CDR3 region has the DNA TGTGCCAGCAGCTCACTTGCTAGCACAGATACGCAGTATTTT.

The J gene is TRBJ2-7, the V gene TRBV14, with 11 positions matching TRBD1. Germline CDR1 SGHDN, CDR2 FVKESK. The V segment lost 11 bases and the J segment 5 bases; nucleotides outside the gene matches: 11. CDR3 length: 14 residues. The CDR3 DNA sequence: TGTGCCTATCCGGGACAGGGGGACCTTGACGAGCAGTACTTC. The encoded protein is CAYPGQGDLDEQYF.

The genes are TRBV30 and TRBJ2-1; 9 bases are shared with TRBD2. The J segment lost 9 bases and the V segment lost 3 bases, leaving 9 bases of the junction unmatched. Germline CDR1 is GTSNPN and CDR2 is SVGIG (reference sequence). The CDR3 runs 14 residues. As DNA, the CDR3 is TGTGCCTGGAGAAGGATAGCGGGAGCGGGTGAGCAGTTCTTC. This translates into CAWRRIAGAGEQFF.

The V and J genes are TRBV19 and TRBJ2-2, with 8 bases matching TRBD2. V lost 7 bases and J lost 7; bases outside the gene matches: 8. Germline lookup yields CDR1 LNHDA and CDR2 SQIVND (reference sequence). This CDR3 has 14 residues. The CDR3, as DNA: TGTGCCAGTAATAAACGGGAGGGTATCGGGGAGCTGTTTTTT. Its protein product is CASNKREGIGELFF.

As concerns this clone: A much larger clone differs by one base, so this may be a read error. V is TRBV6-1 and J is TRBJ1-5; TRBD1 aligns across 7 bases. After removal of 10 bases from V and 0 bases from J, the junction contained 6 bases not matched to a gene. In germline, CDR1 is MNHNS, CDR2 SASEGT. This CDR3 is 14 amino acids long. CDR3: CATAGQYSNQPQHF. The DNA for the CDR3 is TGTGCCACCGCGGGACAGTATAGCAATCAGCCCCAGCATTTT.

As regards this clone: The same CDR3 arises from other DNA sequences in this sample as well. This sequence joins TRBV6-4 and TRBJ1-1, with 7 positions matching TRBD1. The germline V gene has CDR1 MRHNA and CDR2 SNTAGT. This CDR3 region has 14 residues. Trimming cost V 6 bases and J 3 bases; bases outside gene matches: 7. For the CDR3, the DNA is TGTGCCAGCAGAGAGACAGGGAGGGACACTGAAGCTTTCTTT. Translating gives CASRETGRDTEAFF.

This chain joins TRBV6-5 and TRBJ2-7; no clear D gene. The germline CDR1 and CDR2 sequences are MNHEY and SVGAGI. The V and J ends lost 2 bases and 5 bases respectively, with 10 bases between them. The CDR3 runs 13 residues. The CDR3 DNA follows: TGTGCCAGCAGTTACAGCAATGGGCACGAGCAGTACTTC. It translates to CASSYSNGHEQYF.

The chain links TRBV11-1 to TRBJ2-6; TRBD2 agrees at 11 bases. Germline V gene lookup returns CDR1 SGHAT and CDR2 FQDESV (reference sequence). The CDR3 has 18 amino acids. With 0 bases clipped from V and 3 bases from J, the junction kept 4 bases outside the gene matches. The CDR3 bases are TGTGCCAGCAGCTTAGCTAGCGGGAGGGCAGGTGGGGCCAACGTCCTGACTTTC. Protein product: CASSLASGRAGGANVLTF.

The chain uses TRBV4-2 and TRBJ1-1; 8 bases align to TRBD1. CDR1 is LGHNA, CDR2 YNFKEQ, per germline. The CDR3 is made up of 14 amino acids. With 1 base clipped from V and 3 bases from J, the junction kept 1 base outside the gene matches. CDR3 region: CASSQVQGDTEAFF. For the CDR3, the DNA is TGTGCCAGCAGCCAAGTACAGGGGGACACTGAAGCTTTCTTT.

The CDR3 nucleotides are TGCGCCAGCAGCCAAGATTGGGCGGGAGGGGTCACCGGGGAGCTGTTTTTT. It is translated as CASSQDWAGGVTGELFF. The chain couples TRBV4-1 to TRBJ2-2, with 9 bases aligning to TRBD2. J lost 4 bases, V lost 0 bases, and 6 bases had no gene match. Germline CDR1 is MGHRA and CDR2 is YSYEKL. The CDR3 covers 17 residues.

CDR3 loop: CASSVLAGEMGEQYF. The CDR3 coding sequence is TGTGCCAGCAGCGTACTAGCGGGAGAAATGGGCGAGCAGTACTTC. The chain links TRBV9 to TRBJ2-7; 10 bases line up with TRBD2. J gave up 6 bases and V 1 base, and 7 bases lay outside the gene matches. Germline V lookup: CDR1 SGDLS, CDR2 YYNGEE. The length of the CDR3 is 15 residues.